This T cell receptor beta chain stems from a study of T-cell memory formation after mild COVID-19. The CDR3 spans 15 residues. CDR1 and CDR2 (germline): SEHNR, FQNEAQ (reference sequence). Trimming cost V 5 bases and J 1 base, with 14 bases left between them. TCRdb redid the calling of the 5' RACE reads with MiXCR, one entry per CDR3 protein. The data hold fewer than 140,000 distinct CDR3 sequences, with 12% observed a single time. Study-level results: Some clones that responded turned up in pre-infection memory, which suggests that cross-reactive memory joined in. Later expanders leaned CD4+, whereas day 15 to 85 contracting clones were balanced CD4/CD8. Shrinking CD4+ clones resided mostly in CM and EM, and CD8+ ones in EMRA.

This clonotype has more than one count but fewer than ten. Antigen: not known. The sample consisted of PBMCs or a T cell subset sorted from them (not recorded which). The V gene is TRBV7-9, the J gene TRBJ1-1, with D perhaps matching TRBD1 (5 bases). This TCR was sampled from an adult woman who had mild COVID-19 (a few samples of this study predate the infection). Cell type and time point are not known. The DNA of the CDR3 is TGTGCCAGCAGCCCGCGCGGGACCTCGAACACTGAAGCTTTCTTT. Protein product: CASSPRGTSNTEAFF.